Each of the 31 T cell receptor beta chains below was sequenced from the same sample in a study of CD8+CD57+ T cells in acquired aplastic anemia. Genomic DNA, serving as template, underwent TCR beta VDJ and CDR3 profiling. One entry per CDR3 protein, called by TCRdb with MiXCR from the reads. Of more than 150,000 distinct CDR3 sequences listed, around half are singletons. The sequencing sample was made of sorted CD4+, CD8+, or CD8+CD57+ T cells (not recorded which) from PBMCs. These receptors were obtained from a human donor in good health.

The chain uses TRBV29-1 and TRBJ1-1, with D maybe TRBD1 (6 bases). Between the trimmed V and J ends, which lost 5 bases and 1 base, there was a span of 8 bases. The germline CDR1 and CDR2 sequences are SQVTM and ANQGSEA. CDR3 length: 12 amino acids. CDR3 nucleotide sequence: TGCAGCGTTCTACAGGGGAACACTGAAGCTTTCTTT. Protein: CSVLQGNTEAFF.

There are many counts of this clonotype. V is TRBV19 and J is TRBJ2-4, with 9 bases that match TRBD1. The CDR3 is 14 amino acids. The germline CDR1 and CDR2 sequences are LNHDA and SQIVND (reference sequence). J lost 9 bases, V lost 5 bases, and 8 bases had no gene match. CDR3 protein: CASSPWTGDFIQYF. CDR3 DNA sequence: TGTGCCAGTAGTCCCTGGACAGGGGATTTCATTCAGTACTTC.

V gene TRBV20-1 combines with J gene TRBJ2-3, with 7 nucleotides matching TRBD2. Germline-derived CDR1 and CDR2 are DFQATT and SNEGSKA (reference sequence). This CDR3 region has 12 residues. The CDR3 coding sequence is TGCACTAGAGCGGGAAAGGGCGATACGCAGTATTTT. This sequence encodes CTRAGKGDTQYF.

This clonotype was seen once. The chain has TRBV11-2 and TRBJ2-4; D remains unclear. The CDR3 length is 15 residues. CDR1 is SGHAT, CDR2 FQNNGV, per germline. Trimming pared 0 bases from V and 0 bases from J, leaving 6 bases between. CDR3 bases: TGTGCCAGCAGCTTAGAATATCTAGCCAAAAACATTCAGTACTTC. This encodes CASSLEYLAKNIQYF.

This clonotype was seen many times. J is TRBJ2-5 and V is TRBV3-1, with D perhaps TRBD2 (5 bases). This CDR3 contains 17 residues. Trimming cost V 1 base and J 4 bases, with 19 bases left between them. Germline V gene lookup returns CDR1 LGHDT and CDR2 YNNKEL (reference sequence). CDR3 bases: TGTGCCAGCAGCCAAGGCGTAATAGCGAAAGGTGTAGAGACCCAGTACTTC. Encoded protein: CASSQGVIAKGVETQYF.

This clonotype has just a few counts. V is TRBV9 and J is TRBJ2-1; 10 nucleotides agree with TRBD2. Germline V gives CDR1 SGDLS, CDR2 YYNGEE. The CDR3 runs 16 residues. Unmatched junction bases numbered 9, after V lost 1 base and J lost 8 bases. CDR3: CASSVTRLAGVYEQFF. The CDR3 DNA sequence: TGTGCCAGCAGCGTAACCCGGCTAGCGGGGGTTTATGAGCAGTTCTTC.

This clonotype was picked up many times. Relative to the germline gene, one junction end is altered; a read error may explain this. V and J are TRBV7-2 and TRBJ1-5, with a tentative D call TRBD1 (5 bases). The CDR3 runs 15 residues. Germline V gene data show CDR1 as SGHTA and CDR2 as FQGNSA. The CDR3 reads CASSLRQSSNQPRHF. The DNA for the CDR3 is TGTGCCAGCAGCTTACGACAGTCTAGCAATCAGCCCCGGCATTTT.

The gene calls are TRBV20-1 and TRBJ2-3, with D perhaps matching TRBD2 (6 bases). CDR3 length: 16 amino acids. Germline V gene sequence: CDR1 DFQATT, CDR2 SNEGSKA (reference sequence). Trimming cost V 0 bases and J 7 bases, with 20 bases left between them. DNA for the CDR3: TGCAGTGCTAGAGATCACACTAGCCCCATGGGTTATACGCAGTATTTT. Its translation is CSARDHTSPMGYTQYF.

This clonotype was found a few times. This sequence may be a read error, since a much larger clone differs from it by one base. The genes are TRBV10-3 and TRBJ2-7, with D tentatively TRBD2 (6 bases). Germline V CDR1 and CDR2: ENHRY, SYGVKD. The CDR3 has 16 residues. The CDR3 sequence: CASSYSSASDNYEQYF. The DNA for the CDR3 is TGTGCCAGCAGTTACTCTAGCGCTAGCGATAACTACGAGCAGTACTTC.

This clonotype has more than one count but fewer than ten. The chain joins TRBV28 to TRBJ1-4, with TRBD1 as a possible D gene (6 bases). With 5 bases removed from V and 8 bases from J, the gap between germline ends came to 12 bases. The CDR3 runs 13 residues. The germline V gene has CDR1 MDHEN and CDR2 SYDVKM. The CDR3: CASSPGQTEKLFF. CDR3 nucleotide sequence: TGTGCCAGCAGTCCCGGACAGACGGAAAAACTGTTTTTT.

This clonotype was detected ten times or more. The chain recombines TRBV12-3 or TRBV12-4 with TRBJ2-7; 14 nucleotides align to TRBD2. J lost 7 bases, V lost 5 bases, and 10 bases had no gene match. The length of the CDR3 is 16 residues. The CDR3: CASSRTGTSGRVEQYF. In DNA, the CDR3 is TGTGCCAGCAGTCGAACCGGGACTAGCGGGAGAGTGGAGCAGTACTTC.

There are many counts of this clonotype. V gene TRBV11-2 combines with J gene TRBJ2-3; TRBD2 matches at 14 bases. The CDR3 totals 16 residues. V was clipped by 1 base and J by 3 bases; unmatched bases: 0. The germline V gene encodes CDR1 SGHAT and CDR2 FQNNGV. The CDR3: CASSLGLAGGTDTQYF. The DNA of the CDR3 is TGTGCCAGCAGCTTAGGACTAGCGGGAGGGACAGATACGCAGTATTTT.

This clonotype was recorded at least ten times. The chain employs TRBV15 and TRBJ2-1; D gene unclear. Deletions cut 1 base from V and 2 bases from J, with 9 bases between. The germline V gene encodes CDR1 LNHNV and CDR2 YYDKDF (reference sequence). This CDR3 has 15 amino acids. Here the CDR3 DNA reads TGTGCCACCAGCAGAGTTGACCGCCCCTACAATGAGCAGTTCTTC. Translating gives CATSRVDRPYNEQFF.

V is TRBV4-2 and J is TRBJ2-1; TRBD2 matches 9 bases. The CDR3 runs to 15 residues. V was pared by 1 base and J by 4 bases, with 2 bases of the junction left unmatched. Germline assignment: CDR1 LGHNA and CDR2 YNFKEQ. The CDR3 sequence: CASSQGGGDYNEQFF. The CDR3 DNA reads TGTGCCAGCAGCCAAGGCGGGGGGGATTACAATGAGCAGTTCTTC.

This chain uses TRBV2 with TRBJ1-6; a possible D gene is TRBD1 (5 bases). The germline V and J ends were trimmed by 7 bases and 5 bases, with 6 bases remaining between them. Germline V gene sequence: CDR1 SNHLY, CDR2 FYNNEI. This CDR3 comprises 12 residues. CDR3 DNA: TGTGCCAGCACCAGGGATAATTCACCCCTCCACTTT. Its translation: CASTRDNSPLHF.

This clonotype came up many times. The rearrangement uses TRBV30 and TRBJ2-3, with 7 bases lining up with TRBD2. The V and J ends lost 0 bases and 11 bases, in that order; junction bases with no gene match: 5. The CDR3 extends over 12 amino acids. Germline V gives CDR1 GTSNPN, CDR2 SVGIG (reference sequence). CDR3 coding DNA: TGTGCCTGGAGTGTGGGGGGGTCGGTGCAGTATTTT. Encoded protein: CAWSVGGSVQYF.

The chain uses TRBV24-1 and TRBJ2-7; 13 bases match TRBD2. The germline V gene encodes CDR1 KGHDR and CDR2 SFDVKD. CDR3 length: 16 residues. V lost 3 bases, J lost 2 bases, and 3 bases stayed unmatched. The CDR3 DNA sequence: TGTGCCACCAGTGATCACGGGACTAGCGGGGCCTACGAGCAGTACTTC. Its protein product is CATSDHGTSGAYEQYF.

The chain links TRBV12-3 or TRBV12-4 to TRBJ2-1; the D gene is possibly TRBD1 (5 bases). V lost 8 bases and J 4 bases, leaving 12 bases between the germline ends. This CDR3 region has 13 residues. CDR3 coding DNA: TGTGCCAGCCTGGCAGGGCGGTACAATGAGCAGTTCTTC. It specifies CASLAGRYNEQFF.

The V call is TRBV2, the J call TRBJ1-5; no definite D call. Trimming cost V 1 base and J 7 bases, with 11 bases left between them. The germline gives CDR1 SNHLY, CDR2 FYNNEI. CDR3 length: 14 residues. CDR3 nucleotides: TGTGCCAGCAGTGAAGATTGGTCAAGCCAGCCCCAGCATTTT. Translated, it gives CASSEDWSSQPQHF.

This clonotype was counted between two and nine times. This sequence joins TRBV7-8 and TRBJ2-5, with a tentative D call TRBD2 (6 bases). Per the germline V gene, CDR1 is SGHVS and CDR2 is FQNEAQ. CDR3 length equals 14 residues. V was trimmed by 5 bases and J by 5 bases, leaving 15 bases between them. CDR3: CASSHRRGGETQYF. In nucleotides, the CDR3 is TGTGCCAGCAGCCACAGGAGGGGTGGGGAGACCCAGTACTTC.

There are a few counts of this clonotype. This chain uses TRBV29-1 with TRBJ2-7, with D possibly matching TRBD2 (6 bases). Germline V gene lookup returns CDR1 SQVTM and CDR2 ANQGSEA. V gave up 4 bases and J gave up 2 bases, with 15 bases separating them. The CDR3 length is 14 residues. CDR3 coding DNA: TGCAGCGTTGTGGGTAGCGGTCAAACCTACGAGCAGTACTTC. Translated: CSVVGSGQTYEQYF.

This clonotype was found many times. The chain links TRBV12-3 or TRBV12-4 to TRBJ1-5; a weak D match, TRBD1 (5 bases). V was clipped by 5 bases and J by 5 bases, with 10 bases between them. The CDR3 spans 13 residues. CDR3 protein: CASSRGEYQPQHF. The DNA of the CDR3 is TGTGCCAGCAGTCGGGGGGAGTATCAGCCCCAGCATTTT.

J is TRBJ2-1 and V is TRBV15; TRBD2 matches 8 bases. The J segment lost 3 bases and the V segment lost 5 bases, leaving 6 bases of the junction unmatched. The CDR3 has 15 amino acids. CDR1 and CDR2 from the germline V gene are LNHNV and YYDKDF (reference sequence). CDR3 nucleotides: TGTGCCACCAGCGGCGACGGGGGGGGCTACAATGAGCAGTTCTTC. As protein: CATSGDGGGYNEQFF.

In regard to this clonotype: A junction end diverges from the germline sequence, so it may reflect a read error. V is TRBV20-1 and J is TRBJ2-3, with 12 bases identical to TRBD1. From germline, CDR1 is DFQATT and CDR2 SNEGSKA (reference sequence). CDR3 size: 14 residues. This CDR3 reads CSARGTGGADTQYF. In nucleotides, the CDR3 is TGCAGTGCTCGAGGGACAGGGGGCGCAGATACACAGTATTTT.

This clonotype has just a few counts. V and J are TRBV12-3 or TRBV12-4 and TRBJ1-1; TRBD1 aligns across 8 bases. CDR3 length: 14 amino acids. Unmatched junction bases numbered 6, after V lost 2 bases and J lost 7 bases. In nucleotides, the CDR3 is TGTGCCAGCAGTTTAACAGGGGGAAATGTTGAAGCTTTCTTT. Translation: CASSLTGGNVEAFF.

The chain's CDR3 is CASSREDRGAYNEQFF. Here the CDR3 DNA reads TGTGCCAGCAGCAGAGAGGACAGGGGGGCCTACAATGAGCAGTTCTTC. V usage is TRBV4-2 and J usage is TRBJ2-1, with 10 bases aligning to TRBD1. Looked up from germline, CDR1 is LGHNA and CDR2 is YNFKEQ. The CDR3 totals 16 residues. J was trimmed by 2 bases and V by 5 bases; bases with no gene match: 6.

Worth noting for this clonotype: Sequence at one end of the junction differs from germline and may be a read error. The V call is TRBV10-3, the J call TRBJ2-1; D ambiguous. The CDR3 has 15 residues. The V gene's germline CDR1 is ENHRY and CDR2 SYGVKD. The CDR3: CAIGESKAGRYEQFF. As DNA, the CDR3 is TGTGCCATCGGTGAGTCGAAAGCAGGACGCTACGAGCAGTTCTTC.

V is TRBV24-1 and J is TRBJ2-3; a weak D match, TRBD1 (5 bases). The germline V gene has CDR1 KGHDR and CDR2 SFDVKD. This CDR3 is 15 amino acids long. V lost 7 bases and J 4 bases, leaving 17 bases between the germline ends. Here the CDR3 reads CATRGHVPLADTQYF. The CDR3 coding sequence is TGTGCCACCAGGGGGCACGTTCCACTGGCAGATACGCAGTATTTT.

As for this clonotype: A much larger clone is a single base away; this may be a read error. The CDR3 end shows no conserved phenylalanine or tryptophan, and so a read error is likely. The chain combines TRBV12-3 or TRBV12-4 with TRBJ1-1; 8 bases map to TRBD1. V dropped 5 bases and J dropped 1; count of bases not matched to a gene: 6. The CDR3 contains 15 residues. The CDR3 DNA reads TGTGCCAGCAGTAAGCGACAGGGGTGGAACACTGAAGCTTTCCTT. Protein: CASSKRQGWNTEAFL.

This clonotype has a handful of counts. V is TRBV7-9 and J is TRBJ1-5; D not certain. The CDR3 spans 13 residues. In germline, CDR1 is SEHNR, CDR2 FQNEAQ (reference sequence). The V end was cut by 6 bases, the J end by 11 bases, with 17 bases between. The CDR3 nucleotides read TGTGCCAGCAGGCGGGAGGGCCCAGAGACCCAGCATTTT. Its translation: CASRREGPETQHF.

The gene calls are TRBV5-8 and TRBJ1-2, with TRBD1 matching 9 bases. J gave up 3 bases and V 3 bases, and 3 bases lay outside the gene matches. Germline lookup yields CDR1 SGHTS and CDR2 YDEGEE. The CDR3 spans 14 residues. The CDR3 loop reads CASSSTGGDYGYTF. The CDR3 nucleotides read TGTGCCAGCAGCTCCACAGGGGGCGACTATGGCTACACCTTC.